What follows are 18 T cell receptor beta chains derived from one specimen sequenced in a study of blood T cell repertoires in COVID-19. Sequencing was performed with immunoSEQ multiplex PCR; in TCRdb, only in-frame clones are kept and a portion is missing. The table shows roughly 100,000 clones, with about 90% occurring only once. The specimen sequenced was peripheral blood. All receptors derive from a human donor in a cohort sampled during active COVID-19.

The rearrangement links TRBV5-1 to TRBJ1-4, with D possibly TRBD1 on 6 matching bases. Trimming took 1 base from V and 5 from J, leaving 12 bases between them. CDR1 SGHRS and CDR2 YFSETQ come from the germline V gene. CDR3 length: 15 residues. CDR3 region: CASSLFQGLNEKLFF. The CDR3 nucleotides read TGCGCCAGCAGCTTGTTTCAGGGGTTGAATGAAAAACTGTTTTTT.

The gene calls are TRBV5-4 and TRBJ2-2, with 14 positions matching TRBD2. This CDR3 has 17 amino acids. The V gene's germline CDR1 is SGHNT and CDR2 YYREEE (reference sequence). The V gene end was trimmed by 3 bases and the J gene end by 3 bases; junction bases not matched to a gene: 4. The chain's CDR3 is CASSSPGLAGDTGELFF. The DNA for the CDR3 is TGTGCCAGCAGCTCCCCGGGACTAGCGGGAGACACCGGGGAGCTGTTTTTT.

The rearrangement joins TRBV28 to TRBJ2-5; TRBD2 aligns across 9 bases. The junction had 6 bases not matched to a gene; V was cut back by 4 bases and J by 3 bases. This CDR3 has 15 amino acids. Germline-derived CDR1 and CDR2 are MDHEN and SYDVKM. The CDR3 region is CASSYTTSGKETQYF. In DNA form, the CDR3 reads TGTGCCAGCAGTTATACGACTAGCGGAAAAGAGACCCAGTACTTC.

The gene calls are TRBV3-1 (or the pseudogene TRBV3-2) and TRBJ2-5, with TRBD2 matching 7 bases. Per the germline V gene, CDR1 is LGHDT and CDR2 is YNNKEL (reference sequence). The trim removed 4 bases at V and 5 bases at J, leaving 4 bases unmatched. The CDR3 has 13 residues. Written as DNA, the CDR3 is TGTGCCAGCAGCCTTATAGCGGGCGAGACCCAGTACTTC. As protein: CASSLIAGETQYF.

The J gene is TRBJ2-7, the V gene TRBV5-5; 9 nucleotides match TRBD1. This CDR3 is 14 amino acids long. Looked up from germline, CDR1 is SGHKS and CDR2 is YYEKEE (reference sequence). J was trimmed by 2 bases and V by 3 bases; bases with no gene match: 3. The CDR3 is CASSSGQGPYEQYF. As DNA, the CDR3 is TGTGCCAGCAGCTCGGGACAGGGCCCCTACGAGCAGTACTTC.

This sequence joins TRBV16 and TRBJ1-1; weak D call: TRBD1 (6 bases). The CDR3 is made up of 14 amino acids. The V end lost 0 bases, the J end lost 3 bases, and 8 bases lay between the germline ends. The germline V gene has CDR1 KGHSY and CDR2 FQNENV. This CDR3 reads CASSQSQGYTEAFF. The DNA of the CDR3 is TGTGCCAGCAGCCAATCCCAGGGGTACACTGAAGCTTTCTTT.

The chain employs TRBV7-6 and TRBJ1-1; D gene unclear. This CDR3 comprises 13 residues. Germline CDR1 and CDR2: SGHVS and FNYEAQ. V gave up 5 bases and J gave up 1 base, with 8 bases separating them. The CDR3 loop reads CASSKFGNTEAFF. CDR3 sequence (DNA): TGTGCCAGCAGCAAGTTCGGGAACACTGAAGCTTTCTTT.

Written as DNA, the CDR3 is TGTGCCAGTAGTACCCGTGTGGGGGGCTATGGCTACACCTTC. Translated: CASSTRVGGYGYTF. This chain joins TRBV19 and TRBJ1-2; D possibly corresponds to TRBD1 (5 bases). CDR1 and CDR2 from the germline V gene are LNHDA and SQIVND (reference sequence). Trimming pared 4 bases from V and 4 bases from J, leaving 13 bases between. The CDR3 sequence is 14 residues long. The full variable domain, rest sourced from reference TRBV19 and TRBJ1-2, is DGGITQSPKYLFRKEGQNVTLSCEQNLNHDAMYWYRQDPGQGLRLIYYSQIVNDFQKGDIAEGYSVSREKKESFPLTVTSAQKNPTAFYLCASSTRVGGYGYTFGSGTRLTVV.

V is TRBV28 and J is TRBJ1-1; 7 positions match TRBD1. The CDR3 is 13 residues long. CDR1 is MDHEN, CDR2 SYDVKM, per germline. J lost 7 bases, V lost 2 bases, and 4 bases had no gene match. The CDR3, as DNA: TGTGCCAGCAGTTTAGCGGCAGGGGGTGAAGCTTTCTTT. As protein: CASSLAAGGEAFF.

The CDR3 nucleotides are TGCGCCAGCAGCCAAGAGAGGCCAGGGGTCGGGGAAGGGTCTAGGGTCAATGAGCAGTTCTTC. It specifies CASSQERPGVGEGSRVNEQFF. The chain is built from TRBV4-1 and TRBJ2-1; D perhaps matches TRBD1 (6 bases). This CDR3 is 21 amino acids long. CDR1 and CDR2 (germline): MGHRA, YSYEKL. V lost 0 bases and J 6 bases, leaving 30 bases between the germline ends.

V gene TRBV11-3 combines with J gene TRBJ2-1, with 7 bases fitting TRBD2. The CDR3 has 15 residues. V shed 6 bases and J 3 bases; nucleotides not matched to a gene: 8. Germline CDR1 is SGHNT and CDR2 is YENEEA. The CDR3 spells CASSLSGAHYNEQFF. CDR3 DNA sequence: TGTGCCAGCAGTTTGAGCGGGGCCCACTACAATGAGCAGTTCTTC. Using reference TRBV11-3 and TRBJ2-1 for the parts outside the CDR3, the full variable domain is EAGVVQSPRYKIIEKKQPVAFWCNPISGHNTLYWYLQNLGQGPELLIRYENEEAVDDSQLPKDRFSAERLKGVDSTLKIQPAELGDSAVYLCASSLSGAHYNEQFFGPGTRLTVL.

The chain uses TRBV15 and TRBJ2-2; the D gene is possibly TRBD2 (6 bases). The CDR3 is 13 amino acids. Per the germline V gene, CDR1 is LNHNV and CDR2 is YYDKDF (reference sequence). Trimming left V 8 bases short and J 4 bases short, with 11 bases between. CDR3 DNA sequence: TGTGCCACCTCTAGGAGGGCCACCGGGGAGCTGTTTTTT. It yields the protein CATSRRATGELFF.

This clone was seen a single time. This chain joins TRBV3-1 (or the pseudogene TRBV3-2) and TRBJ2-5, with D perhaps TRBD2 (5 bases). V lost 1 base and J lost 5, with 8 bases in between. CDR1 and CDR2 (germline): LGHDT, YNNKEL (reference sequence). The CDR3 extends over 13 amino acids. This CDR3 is CASSQAGSETQYF. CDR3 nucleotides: TGTGCCAGCAGCCAAGCGGGAAGCGAGACCCAGTACTTC.

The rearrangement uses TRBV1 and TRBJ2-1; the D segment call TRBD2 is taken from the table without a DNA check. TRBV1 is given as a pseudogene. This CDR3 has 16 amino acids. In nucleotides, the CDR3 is TGCACCAGCAGCCTTAGAGGACTAGCGGGTGGCCATGAGCAGTTCTTC. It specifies CTSSLRGLAGGHEQFF.

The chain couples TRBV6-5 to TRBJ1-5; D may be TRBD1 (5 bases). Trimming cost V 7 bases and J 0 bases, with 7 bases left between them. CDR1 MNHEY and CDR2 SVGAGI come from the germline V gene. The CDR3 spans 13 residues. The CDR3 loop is CASTTVSNQPQHF. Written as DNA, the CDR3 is TGTGCCAGCACGACAGTTAGCAATCAGCCCCAGCATTTT.

The CDR3 protein is CSGPSGHTNYEQYF. CDR3 bases: TGCAGCGGCCCATCGGGACATACTAACTACGAGCAGTACTTC. The V call is TRBV29-1, the J call TRBJ2-7, with a weak D call TRBD1 (6 bases). V gave up 7 bases and J gave up 3 bases, with 19 bases separating them. CDR3 size: 14 residues. CDR1 is SQVTM, CDR2 ANQGSEA, per germline.

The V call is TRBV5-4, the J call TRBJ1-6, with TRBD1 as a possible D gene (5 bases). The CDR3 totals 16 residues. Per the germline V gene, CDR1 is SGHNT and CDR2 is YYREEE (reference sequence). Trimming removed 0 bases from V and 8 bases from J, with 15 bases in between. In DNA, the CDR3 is TGTGCCAGCAGCTTGGGTCCGGGACTCTCGGATTCACCCCTCCACTTT. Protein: CASSLGPGLSDSPLHF. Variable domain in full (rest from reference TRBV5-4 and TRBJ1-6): ETGVTQSPTHLIKTRGQQVTLRCSSQSGHNTVSWYQQALGQGPQFIFQYYREEENGRGNFPPRFSGLQFPNYSSELNVNALELDDSALYLCASSLGPGLSDSPLHFGNGTRLTVT.

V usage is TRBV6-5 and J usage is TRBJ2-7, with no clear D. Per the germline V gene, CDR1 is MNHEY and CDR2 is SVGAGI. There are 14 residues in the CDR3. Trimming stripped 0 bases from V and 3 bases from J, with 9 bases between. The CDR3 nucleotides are TGTGCCAGCAGTTACTCGAACAGAAACTACGAGCAGTACTTC. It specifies CASSYSNRNYEQYF.